The 27 T cell receptor beta chains reported below all come from one sample, sequenced in a study of T cells in Graves' hyperthyroidism and ophthalmopathy (dated by TCRdb to the late 2010s). Library method: multiplex PCR. The sequencer listed for this sample is Illumina HiSeq 2000. The TCR beta CDR3 regions were amplified from the RNA transcripts. A first-round RT-PCR of the TCR CDR3 used the HTBI primer set with the Qiagen OneStep RT-PCR kit. Using fastp at Q25 and MiXCR, TCRdb reprocessed the public reads and kept productive beta chains. For every CDR3 protein sequence, its rows merge into one entry that carries the most common genes and DNA. The table for this sample lists fewer than 700,000 distinct CDR3 sequences; approximately 17% of them were counted only once. Jointly, the top ten make up around 17% of the sample. The sequencing sample was made of blood. Every receptor here comes from a woman under 30 with Graves' ophthalmopathy.

In this sample, this clonotype turned up many times. V gene TRBV6-1 combines with J gene TRBJ2-3; TRBD2 aligns across 10 bases. The ends lost 4 bases at V and 5 bases at J; junction bases unmatched: 3. Germline V gene lookup returns CDR1 MNHNS and CDR2 SASEGT. This CDR3 has 14 residues. The CDR3 coding sequence is TGTGCCAGCAGTGGAATAGCGGGAGGAGATACGCAGTATTTT. Protein: CASSGIAGGDTQYF.

The table lists this clonotype with many counts. The gene calls are TRBV6-1 and TRBJ2-7; 8 bases map to TRBD2. With 5 bases clipped from V and 6 bases from J, the junction kept 18 bases outside the gene matches. The CDR3 is 17 amino acids. CDR1 and CDR2 from the germline V gene are MNHNS and SASEGT. The CDR3 region is CASSPGVGGRNPGEQYF. In DNA, the CDR3 is TGTGCCAGCAGTCCCGGGGTTGGCGGGAGGAATCCGGGCGAGCAGTACTTC.

This clonotype has ten or more counts. V is TRBV20-1 and J is TRBJ1-2, with TRBD1 matching over 7 bases. The CDR3 runs to 13 residues. With 6 bases clipped from V and 4 bases from J, the junction kept 8 bases outside the gene matches. Germline V gene lookup returns CDR1 DFQATT and CDR2 SNEGSKA (reference sequence). CDR3 in amino acids: CSAWDSNFYGYTF. As DNA, the CDR3 is TGCAGTGCCTGGGACAGCAACTTCTATGGCTACACCTTC.

This sequence joins TRBV27 and TRBJ2-7; weak D call: TRBD2 (6 bases). V gave up 5 bases and J gave up 3 bases, with 14 bases separating them. The CDR3 runs to 14 residues. The V gene's germline CDR1 is MNHEY and CDR2 SMNVEV (reference sequence). The CDR3 is CASSITAGGYEQYF. CDR3 in DNA: TGTGCCAGCAGTATTACAGCGGGTGGCTACGAGCAGTACTTC.

This clonotype was seen only a few times. This chain connects TRBV30 to TRBJ1-2, with D tentatively TRBD1 (5 bases). CDR3 length: 13 amino acids. The V end lost 7 bases, the J end lost 4 bases, and 16 bases lay between the germline ends. CDR1 is GTSNPN and CDR2 is SVGIG in the germline V gene (reference sequence). CDR3 in amino acids: CALGRTDGYGYTF. DNA of the CDR3: TGTGCCTTGGGACGAACGGACGGCTATGGCTACACCTTC.

At least ten counts were recorded for this clonotype. The chain couples TRBV6-2 or TRBV6-3 to TRBJ2-1, with D perhaps TRBD2 (6 bases). Looked up from germline, CDR1 is MNHEY and CDR2 is SVGEGT. This CDR3 is 14 amino acids long. The germline V and J ends were trimmed by 8 bases and 6 bases, with 17 bases remaining between them. CDR3 bases: TGTGCCAGCTTAGAGCTAGCGACCCCCAATGAGCAGTTCTTC. This translates into CASLELATPNEQFF.

The V call is TRBV9, the J call TRBJ1-4; D perhaps matches TRBD1 (6 bases). CDR3 size: 17 residues. Deletions cut 0 bases from V and 7 bases from J, with 19 bases between. CDR1 and CDR2 from the germline V gene are SGDLS and YYNGEE. In nucleotides, the CDR3 is TGTGCCAGCAGCGTAGGCGGGGGGGGGCGGGGGAGTGAAAAACTGTTTTTT. It specifies CASSVGGGGRGSEKLFF.

The chain uses TRBV7-6 and TRBJ2-2, with a tentative D call TRBD1 (6 bases). The CDR3 length is 16 residues. V shed 0 bases and J shed 4 bases, with 12 bases lying between them. Germline V gives CDR1 SGHVS, CDR2 FNYEAQ. The CDR3 here is CASSLALGAGTGELFF. Here the CDR3 DNA reads TGTGCCAGCAGCTTAGCCTTGGGGGCTGGCACCGGGGAGCTGTTTTTT.

The rearrangement uses TRBV5-1 and TRBJ1-4; the match to TRBD1 covers 7 bases. V shed 0 bases and J 4 bases; nucleotides not matched to a gene: 6. The CDR3 has 16 residues. Germline V gives CDR1 SGHRS, CDR2 YFSETQ. The DNA of the CDR3 is TGCGCCAGCAGCTTGGAGGGGGCCCCGAATAATGAAAAACTGTTTTTT. Translating gives CASSLEGAPNNEKLFF. Full variable domain (missing parts from reference TRBV5-1 and TRBJ1-4): KAGVTQTPRYLIKTRGQQVTLSCSPISGHRSVSWYQQTPGQGLQFLFEYFSETQRNKGNFPGRFSGRQFSNSRSEMNVSTLELGDSALYLCASSLEGAPNNEKLFFGSGTQLSVL.

As regards this clonotype: A much bigger clone sits one base away, suggesting this may be a read error. The conserved closing phenylalanine or tryptophan is absent in this CDR3, likely reflecting a read error. The V gene is TRBV24-1, the J gene TRBJ2-1, with D perhaps TRBD1 (7 bases). The germline V and J ends were trimmed by 10 bases and 7 bases, with 19 bases remaining between them. CDR1 is KGHDR, CDR2 SFDVKD, per germline. The length of the CDR3 is 14 residues. CDR3 sequence reads: CATQPGGWANEQFS. CDR3 DNA: TGTGCCACGCAACCAGGGGGGTGGGCGAATGAGCAGTTCTCC.

V gene TRBV20-1 combines with J gene TRBJ2-3; 9 bases align to TRBD2. The V segment lost 0 bases and the J segment 0 bases; nucleotides outside the gene matches: 10. The length of the CDR3 is 18 residues. CDR1 and CDR2 (germline): DFQATT, SNEGSKA (reference sequence). CDR3 sequence (DNA): TGCAGTGCTAGAGATGTGGGGAGCGGGGGGTTAAGCACAGATACGCAGTATTTT. Translated: CSARDVGSGGLSTDTQYF.

In regard to this clonotype: It may be a read error: a sequence one base away is much more abundant. This chain connects TRBV30 to TRBJ1-1; 11 nucleotides match TRBD1. CDR3 size: 17 residues. The trim removed 4 bases at V and 3 bases at J, leaving 13 bases unmatched. Germline CDR1 reads GTSNPN; CDR2 reads SVGIG (reference sequence). CDR3: CAWTVWGQGGWDTEAFF. DNA for the CDR3: TGTGCCTGGACCGTATGGGGACAGGGGGGGTGGGACACTGAAGCTTTCTTT.

In its sample, this clonotype was seen many times. The chain carries TRBV20-1 and TRBJ2-5, with D perhaps matching TRBD2 (6 bases). The CDR3 runs 14 residues. Germline CDR1 DFQATT, CDR2 SNEGSKA (reference sequence). Trimming removed 3 bases from V and 0 bases from J, with 11 bases in between. This chain's CDR3 is CSARNSGYQETQYF. In DNA, the CDR3 is TGCAGTGCTAGGAATAGCGGTTACCAAGAGACCCAGTACTTC.

This clonotype showed up many times. The gene calls are TRBV28 and TRBJ2-5; D not certain. V dropped 2 bases and J dropped 4 bases, with 14 bases sitting between them. The CDR3 is 15 amino acids. Germline V gene lookup returns CDR1 MDHEN and CDR2 SYDVKM. CDR3 loop: CASSLRQTLRETQYF. The DNA of the CDR3 is TGTGCCAGCAGTTTAAGGCAGACTCTTCGAGAGACCCAGTACTTC.

In its sample, this clonotype was seen many times. V is TRBV3-1 and J is TRBJ2-3; 7 bases fit TRBD2. This CDR3 spans 14 amino acids. J lost 8 bases, V lost 6 bases, and 11 bases had no gene match. CDR1 LGHDT and CDR2 YNNKEL come from the germline V gene (reference sequence). CDR3 sequence: CASRPGTREGTQYF. For the CDR3, the DNA is TGTGCCAGCAGACCCGGAACTAGGGAGGGTACGCAGTATTTT.

This clonotype was found a few times. The chain carries TRBV19 and TRBJ1-1; 7 nucleotides match TRBD1. Germline loops: CDR1 LNHDA, CDR2 SQIVND (reference sequence). The CDR3 spans 15 residues. After removal of 6 bases from V and 1 base from J, the junction contained 8 bases not matched to a gene. CDR3 DNA sequence: TGTGCCAGTAGGACCCAGCCAGGGGGGAACACTGAAGCTTTCTTT. This codes for CASRTQPGGNTEAFF.

This clonotype was detected ten times or more. The rearrangement uses TRBV6-2 or TRBV6-3 and TRBJ2-1; no definite D call. V lost 0 bases and J lost 9, with 3 bases in between. Germline V CDR1 and CDR2: MNHEY, SVGEGT. The length of the CDR3 is 11 residues. CDR3 loop: CASSYSGEQFF. The CDR3 DNA reads TGTGCCAGCAGTTACTCGGGTGAGCAGTTCTTC.

In this sample, this clonotype turned up many times. This chain joins TRBV11-2 and TRBJ2-7, with TRBD1 identical over 8 bases. V shed 0 bases and J 3 bases; nucleotides not matched to a gene: 4. Germline CDR1 is SGHAT and CDR2 is FQNNGV. The CDR3 runs to 15 residues. This chain's CDR3 is CASSLEGTGYYEQYF. In nucleotides, the CDR3 is TGTGCCAGCAGCTTAGAGGGGACAGGCTACTACGAGCAGTACTTC.

The chain couples TRBV7-9 to TRBJ1-4, with 8 nucleotides matching TRBD1. CDR3 size: 15 residues. From germline, CDR1 is SEHNR and CDR2 FQNEAQ (reference sequence). After removal of 4 bases from V and 3 bases from J, the junction contained 4 bases not matched to a gene. The CDR3, as DNA: TGTGCCAGCAGCTCTTGGACAGGGTCTAATGAAAAACTGTTTTTT. Protein sequence: CASSSWTGSNEKLFF.

Points on this clonotype: Lacking the conserved final phenylalanine or tryptophan, this CDR3 likely reflects a read error. This chain connects TRBV2 to TRBJ2-7; TRBD2 agrees at 8 bases. The CDR3 consists of 15 residues. V dropped 8 bases and J dropped 6; count of bases not matched to a gene: 15. Per germline, CDR1 SNHLY and CDR2 FYNNEI. The CDR3 is CASHPSRTSLGEQYS. The CDR3 DNA reads as TGTGCCAGCCACCCAAGCAGGACTAGCCTTGGCGAGCAGTACTCC.

The chain carries TRBV7-9 and TRBJ1-2; the match to TRBD1 covers 7 bases. CDR1 SEHNR and CDR2 FQNEAQ come from the germline V gene (reference sequence). This CDR3 has 13 residues. J gave up 7 bases and V 1 base, and 3 bases lay outside the gene matches. The CDR3 DNA sequence: TGTGCCAGCAGCTTAGAAGGGGGCGGTGGCTACACCTTC. Amino acids: CASSLEGGGGYTF.

This clonotype was observed a few times. The V call is TRBV7-6, the J call TRBJ2-6; D is unresolved. The V end lost 2 bases, the J end lost 0 bases, and 5 bases lay between the germline ends. Germline V gene sequence: CDR1 SGHVS, CDR2 FNYEAQ. This CDR3 comprises 15 residues. This CDR3 is CASSLYNSGANVLTF. For the CDR3, the DNA is TGTGCCAGCAGCTTATACAACTCTGGGGCCAACGTCCTGACTTTC.

The chain links TRBV29-1 to TRBJ2-7; no clear D. Deletions cut 4 bases from V and 3 bases from J, with 13 bases between. The CDR3 runs to 13 residues. From germline, CDR1 is SQVTM and CDR2 ANQGSEA. CDR3 nucleotides: TGCAGCGTTGTTTCTTGGCCCGACTACGAGCAGTACTTC. Translation gives CSVVSWPDYEQYF.

The V and J genes are TRBV29-1 and TRBJ2-3; D unclear. The CDR3 runs to 12 residues. V was clipped by 4 bases and J by 1 base, with 6 bases between them. Germline V gene lookup returns CDR1 SQVTM and CDR2 ANQGSEA. The chain's CDR3 is CSVAGRTDTQYF. The CDR3 bases are TGCAGCGTTGCGGGTCGCACAGATACGCAGTATTTT.

This clonotype was counted at least ten times. The chain has TRBV3-1 and TRBJ1-2; D is possibly TRBD1 (5 bases). V lost 1 base to trimming and J lost 0 bases, with 9 bases between them. The CDR3 totals 15 residues. Per the germline V gene, CDR1 is LGHDT and CDR2 is YNNKEL (reference sequence). CDR3 DNA: TGTGCCAGCAGCCAAGCGGCGGGGGCTAACTATGGCTACACCTTC. It yields the protein CASSQAAGANYGYTF.

The V call is TRBV10-3, the J call TRBJ1-5; D gene ambiguous. There are 13 residues in the CDR3. The V end was cut by 3 bases, the J end by 8 bases, with 11 bases between. CDR1 ENHRY and CDR2 SYGVKD come from the germline V gene. CDR3 sequence reads: CAISELNGEPQHF. CDR3 DNA sequence: TGTGCCATCAGTGAACTGAATGGGGAGCCCCAGCATTTT.

The V call is TRBV7-9, the J call TRBJ1-1; D uncertain. V was trimmed by 1 base and J by 1 base, leaving 10 bases between them. The CDR3 spans 15 residues. CDR1 and CDR2 (germline): SEHNR, FQNEAQ (reference sequence). The CDR3 protein is CASSLERGENTEAFF. DNA for the CDR3: TGTGCCAGCAGCTTAGAGCGGGGAGAGAACACTGAAGCTTTCTTT.